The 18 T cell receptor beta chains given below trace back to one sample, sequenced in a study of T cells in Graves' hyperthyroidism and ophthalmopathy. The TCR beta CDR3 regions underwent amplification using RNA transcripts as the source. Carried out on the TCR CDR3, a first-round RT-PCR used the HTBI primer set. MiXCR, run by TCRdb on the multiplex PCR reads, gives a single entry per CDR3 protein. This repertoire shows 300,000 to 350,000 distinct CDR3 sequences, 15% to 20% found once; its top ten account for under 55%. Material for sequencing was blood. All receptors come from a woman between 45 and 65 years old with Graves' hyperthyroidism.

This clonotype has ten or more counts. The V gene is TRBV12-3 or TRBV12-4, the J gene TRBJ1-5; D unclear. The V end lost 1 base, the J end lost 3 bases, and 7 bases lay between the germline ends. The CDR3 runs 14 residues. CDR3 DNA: TGTGCCAGCAGTTTAGGGAATTACAATCAGCCCCAGCATTTT. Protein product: CASSLGNYNQPQHF.

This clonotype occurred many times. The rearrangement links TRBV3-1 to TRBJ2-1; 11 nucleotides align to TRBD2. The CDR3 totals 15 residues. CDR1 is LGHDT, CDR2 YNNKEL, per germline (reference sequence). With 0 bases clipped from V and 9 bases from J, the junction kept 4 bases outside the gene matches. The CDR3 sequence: CASSQDTSGGGEQFF. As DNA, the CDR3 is TGTGCCAGCAGCCAAGATACTAGCGGGGGAGGTGAGCAGTTCTTC.

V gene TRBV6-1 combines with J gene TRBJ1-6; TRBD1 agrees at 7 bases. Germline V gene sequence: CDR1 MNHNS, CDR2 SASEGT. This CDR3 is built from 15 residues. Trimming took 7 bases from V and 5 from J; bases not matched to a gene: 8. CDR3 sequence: CASTPGGSNNSPLHF. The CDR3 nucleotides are TGTGCCAGCACCCCAGGGGGTTCGAATAATTCACCCCTCCACTTT.

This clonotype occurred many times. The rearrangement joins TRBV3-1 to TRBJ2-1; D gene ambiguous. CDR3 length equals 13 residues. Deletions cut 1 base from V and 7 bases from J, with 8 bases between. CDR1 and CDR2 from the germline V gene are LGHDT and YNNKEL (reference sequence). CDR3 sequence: CASSQGGANEQFF. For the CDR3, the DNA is TGTGCCAGCAGCCAAGGGGGTGCAAATGAGCAGTTCTTC.

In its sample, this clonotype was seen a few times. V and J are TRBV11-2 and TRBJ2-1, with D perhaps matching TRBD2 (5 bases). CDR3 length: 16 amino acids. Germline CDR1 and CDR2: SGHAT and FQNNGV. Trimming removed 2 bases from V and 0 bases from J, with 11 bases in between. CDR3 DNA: TGTGCCAGCAGCTTACCTCAGACTACCTCCTACAATGAGCAGTTCTTC. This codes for CASSLPQTTSYNEQFF.

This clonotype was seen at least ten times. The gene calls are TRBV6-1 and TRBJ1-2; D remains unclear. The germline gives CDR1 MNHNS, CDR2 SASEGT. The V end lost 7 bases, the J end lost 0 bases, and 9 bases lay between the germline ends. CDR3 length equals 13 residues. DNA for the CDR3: TGTGCCAGCAAGGGCTCAGCTAACTATGGCTACACCTTC. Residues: CASKGSANYGYTF.

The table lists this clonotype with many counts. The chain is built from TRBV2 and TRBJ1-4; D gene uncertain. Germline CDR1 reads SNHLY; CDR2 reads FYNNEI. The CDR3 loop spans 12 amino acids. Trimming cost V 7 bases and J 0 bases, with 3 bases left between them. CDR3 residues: CASTATNEKLFF. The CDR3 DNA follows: TGTGCCAGCACCGCAACTAATGAAAAACTGTTTTTT.

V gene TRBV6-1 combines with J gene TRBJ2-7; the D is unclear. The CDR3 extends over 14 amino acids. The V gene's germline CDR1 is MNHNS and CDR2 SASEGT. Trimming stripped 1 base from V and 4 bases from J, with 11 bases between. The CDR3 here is CASSEEAGDYEQYV. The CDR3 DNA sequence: TGTGCCAGCAGTGAAGAGGCCGGAGATTACGAGCAGTACGTC.

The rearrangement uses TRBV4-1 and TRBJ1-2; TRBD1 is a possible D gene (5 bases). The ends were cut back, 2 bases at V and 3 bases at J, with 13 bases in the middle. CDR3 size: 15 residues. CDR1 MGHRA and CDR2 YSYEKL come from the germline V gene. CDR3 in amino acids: CASSQSTGYYYGYTF. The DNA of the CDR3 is TGCGCCAGCAGCCAATCAACAGGCTACTACTATGGCTACACCTTC.

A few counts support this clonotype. The chain's CDR3 is CASSQGGQKETQYF. DNA for the CDR3: TGTGCCAGCAGCCAAGGGGGACAGAAAGAGACCCAGTACTTC. The chain carries TRBV3-1 and TRBJ2-5; 7 nucleotides align to TRBD1. With V trimmed by 1 base and J by 3 bases, 2 bases remained unmatched. The CDR3 loop spans 14 amino acids. The germline V gene has CDR1 LGHDT and CDR2 YNNKEL (reference sequence).

CDR3: CASSLGTAGGAFF. CDR3 nucleotides: TGTGCCAGCAGCTTGGGAACGGCGGGGGGAGCTTTCTTT. V gene TRBV5-6 combines with J gene TRBJ1-1; possible D gene TRBD1, 5 bases. Trimming pared 0 bases from V and 10 bases from J, leaving 13 bases between. Germline assignment: CDR1 SGHDT and CDR2 YYEEEE. The CDR3 length is 13 residues.

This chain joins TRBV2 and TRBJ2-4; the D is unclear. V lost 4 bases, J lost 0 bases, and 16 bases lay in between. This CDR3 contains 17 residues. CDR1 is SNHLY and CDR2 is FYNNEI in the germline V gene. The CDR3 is CASSGPRITLAKNIQYF. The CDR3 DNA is TGTGCCAGCAGTGGCCCCAGGATAACCCTAGCCAAAAACATTCAGTACTTC.

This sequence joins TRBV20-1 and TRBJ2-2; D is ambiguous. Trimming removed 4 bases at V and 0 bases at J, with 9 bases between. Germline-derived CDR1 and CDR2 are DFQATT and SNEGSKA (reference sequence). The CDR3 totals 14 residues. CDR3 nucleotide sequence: TGCAGTGCTACAACGGCCACGAACACCGGGGAGCTGTTTTTT. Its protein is CSATTATNTGELFF.

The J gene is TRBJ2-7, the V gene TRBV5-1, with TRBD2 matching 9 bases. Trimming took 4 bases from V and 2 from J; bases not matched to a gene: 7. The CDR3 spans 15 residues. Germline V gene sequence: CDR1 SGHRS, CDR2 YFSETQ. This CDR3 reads CASSPQTSGTYEQYF. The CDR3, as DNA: TGCGCCAGCAGCCCGCAGACTAGCGGAACCTACGAGCAGTACTTC.

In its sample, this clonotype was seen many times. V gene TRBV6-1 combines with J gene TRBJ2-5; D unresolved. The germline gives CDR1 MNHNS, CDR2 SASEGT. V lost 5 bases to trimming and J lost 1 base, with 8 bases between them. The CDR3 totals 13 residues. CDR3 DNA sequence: TGTGCCAGCAGTAAAGACCCCCAAGAGACCCAGTACTTC. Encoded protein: CASSKDPQETQYF.

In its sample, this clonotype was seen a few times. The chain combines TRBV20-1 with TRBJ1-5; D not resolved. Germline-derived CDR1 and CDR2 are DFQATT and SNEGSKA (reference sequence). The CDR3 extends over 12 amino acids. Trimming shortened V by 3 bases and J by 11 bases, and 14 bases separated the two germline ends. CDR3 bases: TGCAGTGCTAGTGCCACGGAGGGAGCCCAGCATTTT. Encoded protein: CSASATEGAQHF.

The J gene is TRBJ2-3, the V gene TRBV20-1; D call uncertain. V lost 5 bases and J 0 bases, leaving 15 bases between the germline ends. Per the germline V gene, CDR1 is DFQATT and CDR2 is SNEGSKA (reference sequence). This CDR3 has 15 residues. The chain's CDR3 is CSAFSEVPSTDTQYF. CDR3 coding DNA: TGCAGTGCTTTCTCCGAGGTCCCTAGCACAGATACGCAGTATTTT.

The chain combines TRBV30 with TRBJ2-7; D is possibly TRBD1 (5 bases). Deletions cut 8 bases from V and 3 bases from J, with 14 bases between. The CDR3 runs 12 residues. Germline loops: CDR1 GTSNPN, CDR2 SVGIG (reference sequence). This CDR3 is CATPGNDYEQYF. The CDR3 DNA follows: TGTGCCACCCCAGGGAATGACTACGAGCAGTACTTC.